A selection of T cell receptor beta chains follows, all from one sample in a study of blood T cell repertoires in COVID-19. TCRdb's table, derived via immunoSEQ multiplex PCR, lists solely in-frame clones and lacks some. The sample records about 250,000 clones, 80% to 95% being singletons. The sequenced material came from PBMCs or T cells enriched from blood (not recorded which). These receptor sequences come from a woman under 30 who had recovered from COVID-19. Each CDR3 is given with its conserved first and last residue. The order of the fields is V gene, CDR3 length, J gene, D gene, CDR3 protein. A D gene is named only where the DNA matches it firmly.

TRBV2	16	TRBJ1-4	NA	CASSSRDTPANEKLFF
TRBV5-1	15	TRBJ2-3	TRBD2	CASGISGGSTDTQYF
TRBV11-2	17	TRBJ1-2	NA	CASSLGLQGSFLMGYTF
TRBV12-3/TRBV12-4	12	TRBJ1-1	NA	CASSSGDGGSFF
TRBV27	16	TRBJ1-6	NA	CASSFRFLRVDSPLHF
TRBV5-5	15	TRBJ1-3	NA	CASSSTSGWTNTIYF
TRBV28	14	TRBJ2-1	TRBD2	CASSLLAGGREQFF
TRBV10-3	16	TRBJ2-3	TRBD1	CAISEGRTGMADTQYF
TRBV5-1	14	TRBJ2-3	TRBD2	CASSFREGKDTQYF
TRBV5-8	16	TRBJ1-2	NA	CATAPINRVQGYGYTF
TRBV5-1	17	TRBJ2-1	TRBD2	CASSLRAGGQHYNEQFF
TRBV3-1/TRBV3-2	14	TRBJ2-1	NA	CASSLGGLANEQFF
TRBV19	14	TRBJ1-6	NA	CASSISGGPSPLHF
TRBV3-1/TRBV3-2	11	TRBJ1-2	NA	CASRAGYGYTF
TRBV11-2	17	TRBJ1-6	NA	CASSARTTGSYNSPLHF
TRBV5-4	15	TRBJ1-1	TRBD1	CASSPDRALRTEAFF
TRBV4-2	15	TRBJ2-2	TRBD1	CASSRGQGHTGELFF
TRBV19	16	TRBJ2-2	NA	CASTSSGGRNTGELFF
TRBV27	17	TRBJ1-5	TRBD1	CASSLSRAGGLSQPQHF